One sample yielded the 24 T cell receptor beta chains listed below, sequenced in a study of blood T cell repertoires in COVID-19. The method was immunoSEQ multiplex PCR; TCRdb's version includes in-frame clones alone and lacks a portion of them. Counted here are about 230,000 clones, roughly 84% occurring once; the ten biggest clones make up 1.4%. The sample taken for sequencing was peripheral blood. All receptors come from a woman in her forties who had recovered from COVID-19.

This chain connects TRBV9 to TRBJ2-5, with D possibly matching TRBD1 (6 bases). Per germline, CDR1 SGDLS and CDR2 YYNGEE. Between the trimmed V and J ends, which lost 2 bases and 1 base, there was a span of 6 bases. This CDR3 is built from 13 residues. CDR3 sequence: CASSVDSQETQYF. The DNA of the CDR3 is TGTGCCAGCAGCGTGGACAGCCAAGAGACCCAGTACTTC. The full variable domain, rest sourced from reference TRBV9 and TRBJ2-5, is DSGVTQTPKHLITATGQRVTLRCSPRSGDLSVYWYQQSLDQGLQFLIQYYNGEERAKGNILERFSAQQFPDLHSELNLSSLELGDSALYFCASSVDSQETQYFGPGTRLLVL.

The CDR3 region is CASTTGTALSYTF. The CDR3 region has the DNA TGTGCCAGCACCACCGGGACAGCCCTCAGCTACACCTTC. The rearrangement joins TRBV27 to TRBJ1-2; 7 bases fit TRBD1. This CDR3 has 13 amino acids. With 7 bases clipped from V and 9 bases from J, the junction kept 11 bases outside the gene matches. CDR1 MNHEY and CDR2 SMNVEV come from the germline V gene (reference sequence).

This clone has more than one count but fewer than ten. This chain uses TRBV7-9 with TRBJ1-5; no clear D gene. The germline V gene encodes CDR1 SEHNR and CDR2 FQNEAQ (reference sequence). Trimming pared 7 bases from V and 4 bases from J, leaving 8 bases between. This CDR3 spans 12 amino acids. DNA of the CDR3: TGTGCCAGCACCCGGGGAAATCAGCCCCAGCATTTT. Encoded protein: CASTRGNQPQHF.

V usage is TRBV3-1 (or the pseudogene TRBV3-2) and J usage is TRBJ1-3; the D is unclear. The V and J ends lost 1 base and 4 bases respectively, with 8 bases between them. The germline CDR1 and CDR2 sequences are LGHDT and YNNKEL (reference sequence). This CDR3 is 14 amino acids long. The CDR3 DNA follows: TGTGCCAGCAGCCAAGGGTATGGCGGAAACACCATATATTTT. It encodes CASSQGYGGNTIYF.

CDR3 amino acids: CASSFTGHYEQYF. The CDR3 DNA follows: TGTGCCAGCAGCTTCACAGGACACTACGAGCAGTACTTC. The chain has TRBV5-6 and TRBJ2-7; D might be TRBD1 (5 bases). The V and J ends lost 2 bases and 3 bases respectively, with 9 bases between them. CDR3 length: 13 residues. Germline values: CDR1 SGHDT, CDR2 YYEEEE.

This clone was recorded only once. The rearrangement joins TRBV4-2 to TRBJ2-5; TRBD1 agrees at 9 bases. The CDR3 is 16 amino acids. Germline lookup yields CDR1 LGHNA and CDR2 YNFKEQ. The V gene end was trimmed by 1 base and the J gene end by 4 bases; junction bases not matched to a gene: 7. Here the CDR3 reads CASSQGGGTGRETQYF. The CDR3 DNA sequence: TGTGCCAGCAGCCAAGGGGGGGGGACAGGGCGAGAGACCCAGTACTTC.

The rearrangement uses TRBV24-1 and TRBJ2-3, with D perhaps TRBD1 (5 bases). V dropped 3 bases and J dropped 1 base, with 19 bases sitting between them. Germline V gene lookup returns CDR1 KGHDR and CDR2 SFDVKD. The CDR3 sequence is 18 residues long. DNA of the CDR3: TGTGCCACCAGTGATGAATCGGACCGGGCAGGGCGCACAGATACGCAGTATTTT. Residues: CATSDESDRAGRTDTQYF.

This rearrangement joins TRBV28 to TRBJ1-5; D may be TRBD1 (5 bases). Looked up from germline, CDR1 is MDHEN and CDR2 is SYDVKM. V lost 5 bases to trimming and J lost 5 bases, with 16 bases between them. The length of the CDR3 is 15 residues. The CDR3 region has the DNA TGTGCCAGCAGTGGGGCCCCGGAGGGCGATCAGCCCCAGCATTTT. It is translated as CASSGAPEGDQPQHF. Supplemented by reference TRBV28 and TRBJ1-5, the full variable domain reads DVKVTQSSRYLVKRTGEKVFLECVQDMDHENMFWYRQDPGLGLRLIYFSYDVKMKEKGDIPEGYSVSREKKERFSLILESASTNQTSMYLCASSGAPEGDQPQHFGDGTRLSIL.

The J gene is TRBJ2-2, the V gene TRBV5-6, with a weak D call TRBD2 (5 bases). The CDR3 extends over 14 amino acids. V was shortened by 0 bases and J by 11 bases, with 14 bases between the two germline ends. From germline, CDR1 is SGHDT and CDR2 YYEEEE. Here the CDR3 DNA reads TGTGCCAGCAGCTTGGATCCGGACTTGGGAGAGCTGTTTTTT. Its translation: CASSLDPDLGELFF.

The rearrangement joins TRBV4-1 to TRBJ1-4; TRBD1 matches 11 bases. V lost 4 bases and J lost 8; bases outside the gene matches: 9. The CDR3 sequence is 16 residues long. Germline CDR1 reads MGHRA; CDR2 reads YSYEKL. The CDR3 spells CASSLLGQGAQEKLFF. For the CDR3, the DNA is TGCGCCAGCAGCCTCCTTGGACAGGGGGCCCAGGAAAAACTGTTTTTT.

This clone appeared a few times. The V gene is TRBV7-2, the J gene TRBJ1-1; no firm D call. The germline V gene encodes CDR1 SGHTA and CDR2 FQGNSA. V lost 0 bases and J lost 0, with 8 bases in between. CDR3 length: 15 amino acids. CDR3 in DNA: TGTGCCAGCAGCTTAGCTCCTGTTATGAACACTGAAGCTTTCTTT. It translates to CASSLAPVMNTEAFF.

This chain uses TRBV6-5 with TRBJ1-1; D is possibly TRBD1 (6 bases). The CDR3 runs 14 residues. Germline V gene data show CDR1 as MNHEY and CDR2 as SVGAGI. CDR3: CATATGLMNTEAFF. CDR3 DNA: TGTGCGACAGCAACAGGGCTCATGAACACTGAAGCTTTCTTT.

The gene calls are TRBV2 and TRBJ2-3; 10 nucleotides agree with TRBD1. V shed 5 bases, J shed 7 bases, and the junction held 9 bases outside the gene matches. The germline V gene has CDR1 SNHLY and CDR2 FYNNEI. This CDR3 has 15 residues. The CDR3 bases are TGTGCCAGCAGTCAAGACAGGGGGCGCGTATATACGCAGTATTTT. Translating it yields CASSQDRGRVYTQYF.

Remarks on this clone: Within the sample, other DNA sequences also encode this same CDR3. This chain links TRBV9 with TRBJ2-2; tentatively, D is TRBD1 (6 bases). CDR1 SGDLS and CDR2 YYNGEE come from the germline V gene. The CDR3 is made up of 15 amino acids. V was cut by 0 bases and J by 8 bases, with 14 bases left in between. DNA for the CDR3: TGTGCCAGCAGCGTAGTCCAGGGGAGTACTGGGGAGCTGTTTTTT. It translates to CASSVVQGSTGELFF.

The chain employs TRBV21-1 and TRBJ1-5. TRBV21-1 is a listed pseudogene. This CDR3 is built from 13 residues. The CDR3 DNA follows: TGTGCCAGCAGCAAAAGAGGTCATCAGCCCCAGCATTTT. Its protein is CASSKRGHQPQHF.

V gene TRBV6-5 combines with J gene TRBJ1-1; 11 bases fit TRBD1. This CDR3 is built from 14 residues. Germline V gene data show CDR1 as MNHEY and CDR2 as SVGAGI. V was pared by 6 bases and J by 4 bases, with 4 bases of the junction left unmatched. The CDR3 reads CASSRTGGATEAFF. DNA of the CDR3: TGTGCCAGCAGCCGGACAGGGGGCGCCACTGAAGCTTTCTTT.

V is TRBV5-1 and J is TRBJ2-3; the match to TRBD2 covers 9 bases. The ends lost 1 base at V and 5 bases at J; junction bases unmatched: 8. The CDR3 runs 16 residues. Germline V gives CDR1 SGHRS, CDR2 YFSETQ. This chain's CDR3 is CASSLSVAGGRDTQYF. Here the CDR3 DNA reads TGCGCCAGCAGCTTGAGCGTGGCGGGGGGGCGAGATACGCAGTATTTT.

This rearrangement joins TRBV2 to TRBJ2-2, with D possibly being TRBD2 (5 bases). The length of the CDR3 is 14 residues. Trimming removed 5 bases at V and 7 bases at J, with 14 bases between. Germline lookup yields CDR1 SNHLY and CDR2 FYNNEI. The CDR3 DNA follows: TGTGCCAGCAGTCCCGGCACGGGGATCGGGGAGCTGTTTTTT. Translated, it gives CASSPGTGIGELFF.

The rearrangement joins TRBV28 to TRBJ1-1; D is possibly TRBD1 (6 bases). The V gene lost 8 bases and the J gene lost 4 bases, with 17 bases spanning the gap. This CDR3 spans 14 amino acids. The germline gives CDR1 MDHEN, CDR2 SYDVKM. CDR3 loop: CASEPGGGGTEAFF. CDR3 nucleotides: TGTGCCAGCGAACCGGGGGGCGGGGGCACTGAAGCTTTCTTT.

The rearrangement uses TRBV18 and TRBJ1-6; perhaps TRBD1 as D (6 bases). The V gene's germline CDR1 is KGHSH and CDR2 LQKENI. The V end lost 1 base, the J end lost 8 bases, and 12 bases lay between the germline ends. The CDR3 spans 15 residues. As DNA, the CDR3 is TGTGCCAGCTCACCACTGGACAGAAGCGATTCACCCCTCCACTTT. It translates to CASSPLDRSDSPLHF.

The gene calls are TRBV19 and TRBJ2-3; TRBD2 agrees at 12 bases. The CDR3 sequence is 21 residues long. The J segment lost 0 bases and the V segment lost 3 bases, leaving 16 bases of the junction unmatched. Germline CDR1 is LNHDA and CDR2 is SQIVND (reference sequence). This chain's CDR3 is CASSMGLAGGHPGASTDTQYF. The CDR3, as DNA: TGTGCCAGTAGTATGGGGCTAGCGGGGGGGCATCCTGGTGCTAGCACAGATACGCAGTATTTT.

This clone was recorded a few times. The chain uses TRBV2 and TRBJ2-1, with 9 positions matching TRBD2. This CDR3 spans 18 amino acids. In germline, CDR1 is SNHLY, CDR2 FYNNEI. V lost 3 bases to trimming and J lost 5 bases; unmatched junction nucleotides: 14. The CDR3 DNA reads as TGTGCCAGCAGTGAGGGCCTCGCACGGGCTAGCGGGGACAATGAGCAGTTCTTC. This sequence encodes CASSEGLARASGDNEQFF.

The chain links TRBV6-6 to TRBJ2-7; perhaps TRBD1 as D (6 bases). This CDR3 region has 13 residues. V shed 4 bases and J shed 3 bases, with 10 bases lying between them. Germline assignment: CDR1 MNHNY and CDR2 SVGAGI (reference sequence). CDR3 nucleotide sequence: TGTGCCAGCAGTTTGGACAGTTACTACGAGCAGTACTTC. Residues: CASSLDSYYEQYF.

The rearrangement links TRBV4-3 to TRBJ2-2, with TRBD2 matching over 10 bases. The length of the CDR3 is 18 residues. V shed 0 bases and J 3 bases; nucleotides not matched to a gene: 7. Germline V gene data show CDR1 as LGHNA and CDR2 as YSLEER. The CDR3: CASSQEGPGLADTGELFF. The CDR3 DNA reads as TGCGCCAGCAGCCAAGAGGGTCCCGGACTAGCGGACACCGGGGAGCTGTTTTTT.